This T cell receptor beta chain was recovered during a study of Ad26.COV2.S vaccination and SARS-CoV-2 variants. Germline-derived CDR1 and CDR2 are SGHTA and FQGNSA. J gave up 8 bases and V 6 bases, and 7 bases lay outside the gene matches. The CDR3 totals 13 residues. Treatment in this sample: some 20 received Ad26.COV2.S at low or high dose, single or two shots; five or six received placebo; per-sample allocation not given. Sampling occurred on day 63 after the first vaccine or placebo injection. In Boston, an adult donor aged 18-55 years took part. Method: immunoSEQ multiplex PCR; TCRdb's copy keeps in-frame clones and lacks some. The sample holds fewer than 500,000 clones, around 90% seen once.

The specimen comprised peripheral blood, sampled in a trial of Ad26.COV2.S vaccine versus placebo. This clonotype originated in a person aged 18-60 years who received the Ad26.COV2.S COVID-19 vaccine or a placebo. The chain couples TRBV7-2 to TRBJ1-2, with 9 bases matching TRBD1. The CDR3 nucleotides are TGTGCCAGCAGAGACAGACAGGGGGAGGGCTACACCTTC. Its protein product is CASRDRQGEGYTF.